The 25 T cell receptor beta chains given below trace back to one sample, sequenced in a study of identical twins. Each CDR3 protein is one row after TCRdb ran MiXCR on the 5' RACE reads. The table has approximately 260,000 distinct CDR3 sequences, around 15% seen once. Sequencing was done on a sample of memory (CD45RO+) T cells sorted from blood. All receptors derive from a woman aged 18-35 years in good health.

In DNA form, the CDR3 reads TGTGCCACCGCCGGGACACTATACAATGAGCAGTTCTTC. As protein: CATAGTLYNEQFF. J is TRBJ2-1 and V is TRBV19, with D perhaps matching TRBD1 (6 bases). Germline values: CDR1 LNHDA, CDR2 SQIVND (reference sequence). V lost 10 bases and J lost 4, with 14 bases in between. The CDR3 is 13 residues long.

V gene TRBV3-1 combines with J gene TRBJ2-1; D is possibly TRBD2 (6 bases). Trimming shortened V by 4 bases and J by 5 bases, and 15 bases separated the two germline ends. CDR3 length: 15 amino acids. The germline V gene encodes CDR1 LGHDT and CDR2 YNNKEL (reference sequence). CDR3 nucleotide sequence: TGTGCCAGCAGCCCTGGGACGGGAGTGAACAATGAGCAGTTCTTC. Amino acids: CASSPGTGVNNEQFF.

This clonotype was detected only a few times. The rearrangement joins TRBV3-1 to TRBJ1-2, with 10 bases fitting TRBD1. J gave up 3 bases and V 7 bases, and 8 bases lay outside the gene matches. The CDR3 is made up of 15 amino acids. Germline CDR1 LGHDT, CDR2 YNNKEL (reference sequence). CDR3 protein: CASTNDRGRYYGYTF. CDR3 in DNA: TGTGCCAGCACCAACGACAGGGGGCGATACTATGGCTACACCTTC. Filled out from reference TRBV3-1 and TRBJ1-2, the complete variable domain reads DTAVSQTPKYLVTQMGNDKSIKCEQNLGHDTMYWYKQDSKKFLKIMFSYNNKELIINETVPNRFSPKSPDKAHLNLHINSLELGDSAVYFCASTNDRGRYYGYTFGSGTRLTVV.

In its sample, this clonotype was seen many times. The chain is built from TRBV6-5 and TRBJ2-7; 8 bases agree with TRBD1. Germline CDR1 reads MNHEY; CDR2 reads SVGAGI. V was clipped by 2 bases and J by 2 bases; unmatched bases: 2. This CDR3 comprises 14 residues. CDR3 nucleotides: TGTGCCAGCAGTTACCGGACAGGGACCTACGAGCAGTACTTC. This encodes CASSYRTGTYEQYF.

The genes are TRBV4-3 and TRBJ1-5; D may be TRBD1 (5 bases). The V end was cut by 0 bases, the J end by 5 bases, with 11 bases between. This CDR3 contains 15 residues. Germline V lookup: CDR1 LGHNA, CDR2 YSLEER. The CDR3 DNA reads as TGCGCCAGCAGCCAAGATGCGGGGGGTGATCAGCCCCAGCATTTT. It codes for CASSQDAGGDQPQHF.

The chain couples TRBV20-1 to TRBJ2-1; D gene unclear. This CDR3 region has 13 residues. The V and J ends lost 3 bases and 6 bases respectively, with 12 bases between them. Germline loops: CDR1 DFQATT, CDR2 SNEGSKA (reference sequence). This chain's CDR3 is CSASLHGPNEQFF. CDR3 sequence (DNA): TGCAGTGCTAGCCTCCACGGTCCCAATGAGCAGTTCTTC.

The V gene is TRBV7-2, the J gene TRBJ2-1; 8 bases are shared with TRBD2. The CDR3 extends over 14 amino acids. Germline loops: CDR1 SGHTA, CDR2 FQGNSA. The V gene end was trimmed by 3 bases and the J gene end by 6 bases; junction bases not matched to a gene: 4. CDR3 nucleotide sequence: TGTGCCAGCAGCTTTAGCGGGACGGCCAATGAGCAGTTCTTC. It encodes CASSFSGTANEQFF.

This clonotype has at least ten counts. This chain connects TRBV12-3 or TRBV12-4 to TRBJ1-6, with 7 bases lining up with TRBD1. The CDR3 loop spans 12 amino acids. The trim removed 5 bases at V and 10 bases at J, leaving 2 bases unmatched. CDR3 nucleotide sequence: TGTGCCAGCAGTACAGGGGTCTCACCCCTCCACTTT. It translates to CASSTGVSPLHF.

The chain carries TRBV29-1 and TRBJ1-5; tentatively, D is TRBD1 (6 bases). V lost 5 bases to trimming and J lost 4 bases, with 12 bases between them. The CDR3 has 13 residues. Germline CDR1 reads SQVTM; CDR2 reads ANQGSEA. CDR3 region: CSVLQGGNQPQHF. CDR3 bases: TGCAGCGTTCTTCAAGGGGGAAATCAGCCCCAGCATTTT.

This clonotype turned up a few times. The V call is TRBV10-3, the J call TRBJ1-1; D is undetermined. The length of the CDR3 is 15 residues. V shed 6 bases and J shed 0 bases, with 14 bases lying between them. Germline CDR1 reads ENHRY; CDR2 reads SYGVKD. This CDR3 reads CAIRGHGSMNTEAFF. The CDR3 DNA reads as TGTGCCATCAGGGGCCACGGTAGTATGAACACTGAAGCTTTCTTT.

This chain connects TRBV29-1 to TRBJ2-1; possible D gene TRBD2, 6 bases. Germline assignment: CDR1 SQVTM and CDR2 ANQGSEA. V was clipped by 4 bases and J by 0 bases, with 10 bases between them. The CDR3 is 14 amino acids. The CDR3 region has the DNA TGCAGCGTTGTTACGGGGGACTCCTACAATGAGCAGTTCTTC. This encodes CSVVTGDSYNEQFF.

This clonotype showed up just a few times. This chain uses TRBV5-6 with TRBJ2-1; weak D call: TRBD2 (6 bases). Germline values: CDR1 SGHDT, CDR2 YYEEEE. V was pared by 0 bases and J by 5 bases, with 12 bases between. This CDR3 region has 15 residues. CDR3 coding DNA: TGTGCCAGCAGCTTGGGAGCGGGCAGAAACAATGAGCAGTTCTTC. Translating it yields CASSLGAGRNNEQFF.

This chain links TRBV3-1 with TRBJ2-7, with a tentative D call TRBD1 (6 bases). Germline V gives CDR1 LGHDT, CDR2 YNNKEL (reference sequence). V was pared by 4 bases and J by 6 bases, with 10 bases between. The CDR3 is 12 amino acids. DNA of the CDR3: TGTGCCAGCAGCCGACAGGCCCTCGAGCAGTACTTC. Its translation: CASSRQALEQYF.

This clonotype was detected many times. CDR3: CASRGLPQETQYF. For the CDR3, the DNA is TGCGCCAGCAGAGGACTACCCCAAGAGACCCAGTACTTC. This chain links TRBV5-1 with TRBJ2-5, with D possibly being TRBD2 (6 bases). The CDR3 length is 13 residues. Germline V gene sequence: CDR1 SGHRS, CDR2 YFSETQ. V was clipped by 5 bases and J by 1 base, with 9 bases between them.

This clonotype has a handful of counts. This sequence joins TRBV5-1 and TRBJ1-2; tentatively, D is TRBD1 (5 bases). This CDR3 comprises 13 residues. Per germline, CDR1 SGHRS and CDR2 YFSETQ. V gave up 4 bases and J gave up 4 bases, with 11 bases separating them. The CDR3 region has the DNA TGCGCCAGCAGCGTGACAGAGAGCTATGGCTACACCTTC. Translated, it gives CASSVTESYGYTF.

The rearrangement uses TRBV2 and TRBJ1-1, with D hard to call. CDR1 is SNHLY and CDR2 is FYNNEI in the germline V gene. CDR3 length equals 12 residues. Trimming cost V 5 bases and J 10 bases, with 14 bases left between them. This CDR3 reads CASSTHTSVAFF. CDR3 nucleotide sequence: TGTGCCAGCAGTACCCATACCTCGGTAGCTTTCTTT.

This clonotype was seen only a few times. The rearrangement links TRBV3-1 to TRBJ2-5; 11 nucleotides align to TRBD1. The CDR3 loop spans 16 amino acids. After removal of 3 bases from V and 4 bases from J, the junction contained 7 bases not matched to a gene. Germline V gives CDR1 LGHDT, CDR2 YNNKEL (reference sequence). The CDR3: CASSHYGQGARETQYF. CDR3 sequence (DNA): TGTGCCAGCAGCCACTACGGACAGGGGGCGAGAGAGACCCAGTACTTC.

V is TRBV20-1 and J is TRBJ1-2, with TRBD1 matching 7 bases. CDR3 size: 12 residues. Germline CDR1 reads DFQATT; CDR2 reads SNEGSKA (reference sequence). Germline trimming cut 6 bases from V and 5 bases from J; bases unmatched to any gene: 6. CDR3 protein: CSAQTGRYGYTF. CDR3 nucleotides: TGCAGTGCGCAGACAGGGCGGTATGGCTACACCTTC.

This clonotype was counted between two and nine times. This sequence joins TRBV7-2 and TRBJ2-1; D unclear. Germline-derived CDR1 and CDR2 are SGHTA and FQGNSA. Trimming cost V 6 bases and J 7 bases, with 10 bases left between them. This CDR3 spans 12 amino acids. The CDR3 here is CASSIQRNEQFF. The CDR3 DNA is TGTGCCAGCAGTATCCAGAGGAATGAGCAGTTCTTC. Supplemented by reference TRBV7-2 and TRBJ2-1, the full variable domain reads GAGVSQSPSNKVTEKGKDVELRCDPISGHTALYWYRQSLGQGLEFLIYFQGNSAPDKSGLPSDRFSAERTGGSVSTLTIQRTQQEDSAVYLCASSIQRNEQFFGPGTRLTVL.

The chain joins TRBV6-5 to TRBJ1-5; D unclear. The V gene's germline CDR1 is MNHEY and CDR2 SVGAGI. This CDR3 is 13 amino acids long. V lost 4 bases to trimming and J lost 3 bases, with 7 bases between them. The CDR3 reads CASSSGPNQPQHF. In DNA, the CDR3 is TGTGCCAGCAGTTCCGGGCCCAATCAGCCCCAGCATTTT.

The CDR3 DNA sequence: TGTGCCATCACTAGCGGGGCGTCCTACGAGCAGTACTTC. It specifies CAITSGASYEQYF. The rearrangement links TRBV10-3 to TRBJ2-7; 9 bases are a match to TRBD2. CDR1 and CDR2 from the germline V gene are ENHRY and SYGVKD. The V gene end was trimmed by 7 bases and the J gene end by 1 base; junction bases not matched to a gene: 2. The CDR3 is 13 amino acids.

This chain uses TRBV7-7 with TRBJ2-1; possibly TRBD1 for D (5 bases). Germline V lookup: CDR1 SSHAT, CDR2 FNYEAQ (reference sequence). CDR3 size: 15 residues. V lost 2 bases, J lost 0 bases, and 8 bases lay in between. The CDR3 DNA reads TGTGCCAGCAGCTTATGGCAGGGCTCCTACAATGAGCAGTTCTTC. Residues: CASSLWQGSYNEQFF.

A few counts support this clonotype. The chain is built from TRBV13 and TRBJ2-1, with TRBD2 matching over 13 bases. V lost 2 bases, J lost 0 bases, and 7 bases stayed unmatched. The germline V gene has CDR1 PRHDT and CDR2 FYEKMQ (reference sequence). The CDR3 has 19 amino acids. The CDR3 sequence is CASSLKTSGGFSSYNEQFF. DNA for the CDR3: TGTGCCAGCAGCTTAAAGACTAGCGGGGGGTTTAGCTCCTACAATGAGCAGTTCTTC.

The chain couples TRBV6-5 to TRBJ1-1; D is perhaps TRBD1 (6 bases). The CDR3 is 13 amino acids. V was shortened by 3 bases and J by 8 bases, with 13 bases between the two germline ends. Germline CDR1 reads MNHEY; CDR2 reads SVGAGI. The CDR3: CASSYSGTPEAFF. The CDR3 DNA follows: TGTGCCAGCAGTTATTCCGGGACACCCGAAGCTTTCTTT.

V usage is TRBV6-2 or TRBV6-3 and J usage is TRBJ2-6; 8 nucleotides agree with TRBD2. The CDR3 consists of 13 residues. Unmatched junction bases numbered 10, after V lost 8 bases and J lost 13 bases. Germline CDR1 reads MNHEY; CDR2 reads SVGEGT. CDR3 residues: CASVAGRSIVLTF. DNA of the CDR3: TGTGCCAGCGTAGCGGGACGTTCCATAGTCCTGACTTTC.